These 10 T cell receptor beta chains were sequenced from one sample in a study of CD8+CD57+ T cells in acquired aplastic anemia (dated by TCRdb to the late 2010s). Sequencing instrument: Illumina HiSeq 2000. Profiling of TCR beta VDJ combinations and CDR3 sequences used genomic DNA as the template. TCRdb trimmed public reads at Q25 via fastp, called clones via MiXCR and kept in-frame beta chains. Rows are combined by CDR3 protein, so each entry shows the most common genes and DNA. The sample table lists about 81,000 distinct CDR3 sequences, roughly half of them with a count of one. The ten largest clonotypes hold 66% of the sample. The sequenced material came from sorted CD4+, CD8+, or CD8+CD57+ T cells (not recorded which) from PBMCs. The receptors were sampled from a human donor in good health, serving as a control.

This chain uses TRBV7-6 with TRBJ2-1; tentative D call: TRBD2 (7 bases). Germline loops: CDR1 SGHVS, CDR2 FNYEAQ. CDR3 size: 16 residues. V gave up 2 bases and J gave up 5 bases, with 16 bases separating them. The CDR3 nucleotides are TGTGCCAGCAGCTTATATACCGGGGGGCCGAACAATGAGCAGTTCTTC. Protein product: CASSLYTGGPNNEQFF.

V usage is TRBV7-8 and J usage is TRBJ1-6; D is uncertain. This CDR3 comprises 12 residues. From germline, CDR1 is SGHVS and CDR2 FQNEAQ. This CDR3 is CASEKSNSPLHF. DNA for the CDR3: TGTGCTAGCGAAAAATCCAATTCACCCCTCCACTTT.

The J gene is TRBJ2-7, the V gene TRBV29-1; 8 bases are a match to TRBD1. The CDR3 has 12 residues. The V segment lost 5 bases and the J segment 7 bases; nucleotides outside the gene matches: 7. Per germline, CDR1 SQVTM and CDR2 ANQGSEA. CDR3 nucleotide sequence: TGCAGCGTTTACAGGGGGACGCGGGAGCAGTACTTC. This sequence encodes CSVYRGTREQYF.

This clonotype was counted between two and nine times. The rearrangement joins TRBV24-1 to TRBJ1-6; 11 nucleotides match TRBD1. This CDR3 region has 15 residues. Losses at the gene ends were 4 bases for V and 7 bases for J; bases not matched to a gene: 2. CDR1 KGHDR and CDR2 SFDVKD come from the germline V gene. This CDR3 reads CATSDRTGGNSPLHF. As DNA, the CDR3 is TGTGCCACCAGTGACCGGACAGGGGGCAATTCACCCCTCCACTTT.

This clonotype was seen more than once but under ten times. This chain links TRBV25-1 with TRBJ2-1; D is possibly TRBD1 (5 bases). Between the trimmed V and J ends, which lost 6 bases and 5 bases, there was a span of 17 bases. CDR1 and CDR2 from the germline V gene are MGHDK and SYGVNS. The CDR3 length is 15 residues. CDR3 DNA sequence: TGTGCCAGCAGCATAGGCCTATCCAGGGACAATGAGCAGTTCTTC. Translated: CASSIGLSRDNEQFF.

The chain joins TRBV20-1 to TRBJ1-1; D gene ambiguous. V lost 3 bases and J 1 base, leaving 6 bases between the germline ends. This CDR3 has 12 amino acids. Germline-derived CDR1 and CDR2 are DFQATT and SNEGSKA (reference sequence). CDR3 sequence reads: CSASERNTEAFF. CDR3 nucleotides: TGCAGTGCTAGCGAGAGGAACACTGAAGCTTTCTTT.

The sample holds many counts of this clonotype. V usage is TRBV9 and J usage is TRBJ2-1, with a possible D match to TRBD1 (7 bases). V was clipped by 2 bases and J by 6 bases, with 15 bases between them. The CDR3 contains 15 residues. Germline CDR1 and CDR2: SGDLS and YYNGEE. The CDR3 nucleotides read TGTGCCAGCAGCGTGTATGGACAGGAGGGCAATGAGCAGTTCTTC. It codes for CASSVYGQEGNEQFF.

This clonotype was seen a single time. The junction departs from germline at one end; a sequencing error may be responsible. The chain recombines TRBV10-3 with TRBJ2-2; D remains unclear. The CDR3 loop spans 15 amino acids. Per germline, CDR1 ENHRY and CDR2 SYGVKD. The CDR3 nucleotides are TGTGCCATCAAGAAGGTAGTGGGGAACAGCGGGGAGCTGTTTTTT. Residues: CAIKKVVGNSGELFF.

This clonotype was recorded many times. The chain uses TRBV10-2 and TRBJ2-7; 10 bases are a match to TRBD1. Per the germline V gene, CDR1 is WSHSY and CDR2 is SAAADI. CDR3 length: 15 residues. The junction had 6 bases not matched to a gene; V was cut back by 7 bases and J by 0 bases. CDR3 sequence reads: CASNAGTGVSYEQYF. In DNA, the CDR3 is TGCGCCAGCAACGCCGGGACAGGGGTCTCCTACGAGCAGTACTTC.

The chain employs TRBV6-5 and TRBJ1-5; TRBD1 might be the D (5 bases). This CDR3 spans 16 amino acids. Looked up from germline, CDR1 is MNHEY and CDR2 is SVGAGI. Trimming removed 7 bases from V and 0 bases from J, with 16 bases in between. This chain's CDR3 is CASTYTGLLSNQPQHF. CDR3 nucleotides: TGTGCCAGCACTTATACAGGATTACTTAGCAATCAGCCCCAGCATTTT.